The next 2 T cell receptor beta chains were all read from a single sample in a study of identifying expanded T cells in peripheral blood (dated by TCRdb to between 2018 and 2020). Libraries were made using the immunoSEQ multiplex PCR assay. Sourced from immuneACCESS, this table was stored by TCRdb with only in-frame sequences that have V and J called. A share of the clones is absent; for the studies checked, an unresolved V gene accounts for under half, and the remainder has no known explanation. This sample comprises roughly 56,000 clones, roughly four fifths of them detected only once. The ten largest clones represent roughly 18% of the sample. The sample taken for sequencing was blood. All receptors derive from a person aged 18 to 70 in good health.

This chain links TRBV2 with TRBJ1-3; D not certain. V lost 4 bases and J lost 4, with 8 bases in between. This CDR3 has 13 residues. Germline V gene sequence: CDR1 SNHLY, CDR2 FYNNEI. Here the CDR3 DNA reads TGTGCCAGCAGTGGGGATGGGGGAAACACCATATATTTT. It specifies CASSGDGGNTIYF.

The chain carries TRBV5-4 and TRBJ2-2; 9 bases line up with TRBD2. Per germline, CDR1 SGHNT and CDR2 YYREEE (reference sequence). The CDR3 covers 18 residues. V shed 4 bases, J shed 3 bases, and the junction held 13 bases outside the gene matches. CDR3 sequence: CASSPPPRAGGDTGELFF. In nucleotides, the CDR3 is TGTGCCAGCAGCCCCCCCCCACGGGCGGGAGGGGACACCGGGGAGCTGTTTTTT.